This TCR beta chain was sequenced during a study of T cell responses to AZD1222 COVID-19 vaccine. General study points: The study sampled repertoires only after the peak T cell response. At baseline, just five to seven AZD1222 recipients tested seropositive. A rise in Spike-specific TCR breadth and depth followed two AZD1222 doses. A mostly white British donor set with more females was recruited, and clonal diversity was possibly underestimated.

Note on this clone: The antigen is undetermined.

Clones were sequenced by immunoSEQ multiplex PCR, and TCRdb holds only the in-frame ones, with some missing. This table has some 130,000 clones, over 90% appearing once. Sequenced here: peripheral blood, sampled on day 0 of AZD1222 vaccination. This TCR was recovered from an adult in good health.

CDR3 in DNA: TGTGCCAGCAGTTACTCGAGAGGGGGACTGGTCAATGAGCAGTTCTTC. Its translation is CASSYSRGGLVNEQFF. The rearrangement links TRBV6-5 to TRBJ2-1; D may match TRBD1 or TRBD2 (6 bases each). V lost 0 bases, J lost 6 bases, and 15 bases lay in between. The germline CDR1 and CDR2 sequences are MNHEY and SVGAGI. The CDR3 runs 16 residues.